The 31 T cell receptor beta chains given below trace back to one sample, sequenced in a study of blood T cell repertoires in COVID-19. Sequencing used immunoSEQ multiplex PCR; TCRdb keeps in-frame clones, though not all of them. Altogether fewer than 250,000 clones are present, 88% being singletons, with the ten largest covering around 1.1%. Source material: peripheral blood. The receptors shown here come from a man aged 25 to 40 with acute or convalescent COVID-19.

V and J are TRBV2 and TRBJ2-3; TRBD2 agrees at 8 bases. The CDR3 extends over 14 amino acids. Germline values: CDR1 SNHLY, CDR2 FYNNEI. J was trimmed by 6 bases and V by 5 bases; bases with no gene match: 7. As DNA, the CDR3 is TGTGCCAGCAGTTCCCGGGGGGGCTTGGATACGCAGTATTTT. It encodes CASSSRGGLDTQYF.

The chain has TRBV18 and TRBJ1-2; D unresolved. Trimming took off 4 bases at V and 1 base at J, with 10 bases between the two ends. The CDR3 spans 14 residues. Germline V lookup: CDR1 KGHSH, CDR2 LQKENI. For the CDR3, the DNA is TGTGCCAGCTCACTCACACAGAATAACTATGGCTACACCTTC. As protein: CASSLTQNNYGYTF.

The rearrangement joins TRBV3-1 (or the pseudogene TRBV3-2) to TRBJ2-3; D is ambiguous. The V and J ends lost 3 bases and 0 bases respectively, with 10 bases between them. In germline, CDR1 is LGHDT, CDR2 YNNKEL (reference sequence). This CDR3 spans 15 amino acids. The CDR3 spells CASSHSGRSTDTQYF. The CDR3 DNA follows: TGTGCCAGCAGCCATAGTGGTAGAAGCACAGATACGCAGTATTTT.

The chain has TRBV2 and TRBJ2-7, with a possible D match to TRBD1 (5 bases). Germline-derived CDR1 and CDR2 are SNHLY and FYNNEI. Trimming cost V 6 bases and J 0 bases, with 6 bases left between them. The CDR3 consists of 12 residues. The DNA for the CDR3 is TGTGCCAGCAGGGACAACTCCTACGAGCAGTACTTC. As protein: CASRDNSYEQYF.

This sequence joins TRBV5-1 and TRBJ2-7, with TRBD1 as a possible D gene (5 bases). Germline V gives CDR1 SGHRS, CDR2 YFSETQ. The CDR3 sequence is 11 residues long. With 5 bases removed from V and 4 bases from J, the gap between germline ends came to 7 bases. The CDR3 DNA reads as TGCGCCAGCAGGACAGATTACGAGCAGTACTTC. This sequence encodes CASRTDYEQYF.

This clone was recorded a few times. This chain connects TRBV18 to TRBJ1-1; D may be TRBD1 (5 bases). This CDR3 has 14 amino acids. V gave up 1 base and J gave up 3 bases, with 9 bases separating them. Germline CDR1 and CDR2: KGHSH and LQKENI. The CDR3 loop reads CASSPQRQYTEAFF. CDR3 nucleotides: TGTGCCAGCTCACCACAAAGACAGTACACTGAAGCTTTCTTT.

As DNA, the CDR3 is TGTGCCAGCAGCTGCCCCGGGAACAACTATGGCTACACCTTC. It yields the protein CASSCPGNNYGYTF. V is TRBV11-3 and J is TRBJ1-2; no clear D. CDR1 and CDR2 (germline): SGHNT, YENEEA. Trimming cost V 4 bases and J 2 bases, with 11 bases left between them. The CDR3 is made up of 14 amino acids.

The chain's CDR3 is CASSPTGGTYGYTF. In DNA form, the CDR3 reads TGTGCCAGCAGCCCGACAGGGGGGACCTATGGCTACACCTTC. The V and J genes are TRBV6-5 and TRBJ1-2; TRBD1 aligns across 9 bases. With V trimmed by 6 bases and J by 4 bases, 6 bases remained unmatched. CDR3 length: 14 residues. CDR1 and CDR2 (germline): MNHEY, SVGAGI.

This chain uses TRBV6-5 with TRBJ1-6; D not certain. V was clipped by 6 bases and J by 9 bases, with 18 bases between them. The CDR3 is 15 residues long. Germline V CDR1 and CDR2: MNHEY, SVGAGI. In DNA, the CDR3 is TGTGCCAGCAGCCCAGGATATACGGTGGGTTCACCCCTCCACTTT. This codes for CASSPGYTVGSPLHF.

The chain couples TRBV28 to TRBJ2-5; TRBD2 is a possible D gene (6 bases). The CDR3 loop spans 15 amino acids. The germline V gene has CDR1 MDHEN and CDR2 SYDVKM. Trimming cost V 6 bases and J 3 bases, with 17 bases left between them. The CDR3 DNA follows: TGTGCCAGCAGCCTCGGGACTTGGGAGGAAGAGACCCAGTACTTC. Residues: CASSLGTWEEETQYF.

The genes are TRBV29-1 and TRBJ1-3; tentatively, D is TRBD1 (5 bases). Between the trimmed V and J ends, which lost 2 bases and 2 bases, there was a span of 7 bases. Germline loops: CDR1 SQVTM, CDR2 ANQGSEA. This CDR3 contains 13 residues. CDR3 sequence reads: CSVEKGTGNTIYF. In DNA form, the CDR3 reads TGCAGCGTTGAAAAGGGGACTGGAAACACCATATATTTT.

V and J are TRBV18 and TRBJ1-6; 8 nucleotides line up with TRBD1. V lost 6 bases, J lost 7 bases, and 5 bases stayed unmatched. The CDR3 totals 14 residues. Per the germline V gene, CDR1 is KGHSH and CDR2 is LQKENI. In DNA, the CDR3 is TGTGCCAGCTCCGCAGACAGGGGAAATTCACCCCTCCACTTT. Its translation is CASSADRGNSPLHF.

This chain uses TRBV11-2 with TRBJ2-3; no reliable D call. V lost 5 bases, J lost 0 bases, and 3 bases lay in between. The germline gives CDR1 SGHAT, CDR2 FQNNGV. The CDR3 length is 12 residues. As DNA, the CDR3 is TGTGCCAGCAGCCAGAGCACAGATACGCAGTATTTT. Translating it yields CASSQSTDTQYF.

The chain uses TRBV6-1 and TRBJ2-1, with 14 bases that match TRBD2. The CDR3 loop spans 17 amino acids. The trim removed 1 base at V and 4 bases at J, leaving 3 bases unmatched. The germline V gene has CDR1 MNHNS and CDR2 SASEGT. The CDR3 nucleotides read TGTGCCAGCAGTGAAGGGACTAGCGGGAGGTTTTACAATGAGCAGTTCTTC. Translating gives CASSEGTSGRFYNEQFF.

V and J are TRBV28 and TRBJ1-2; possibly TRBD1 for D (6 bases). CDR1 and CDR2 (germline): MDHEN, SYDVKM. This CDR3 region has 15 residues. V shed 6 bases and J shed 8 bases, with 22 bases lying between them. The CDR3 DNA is TGTGCCAGCAGCCCTAGTGGTGCAGGGGCTAGCGGCTACACCTTC. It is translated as CASSPSGAGASGYTF.

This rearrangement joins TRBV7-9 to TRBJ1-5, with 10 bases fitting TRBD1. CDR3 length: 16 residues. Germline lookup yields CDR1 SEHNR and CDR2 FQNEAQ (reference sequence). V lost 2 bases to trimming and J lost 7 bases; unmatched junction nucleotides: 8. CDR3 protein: CASSLFGQGVSQPQHF. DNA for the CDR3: TGTGCCAGCAGCTTATTCGGACAGGGGGTCAGCCAGCCCCAGCATTTT.

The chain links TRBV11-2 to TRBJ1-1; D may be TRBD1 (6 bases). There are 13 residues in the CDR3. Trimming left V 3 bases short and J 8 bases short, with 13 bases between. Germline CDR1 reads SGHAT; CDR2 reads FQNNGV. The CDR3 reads CASSFSGQTEAFF. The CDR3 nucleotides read TGTGCCAGCAGCTTCTCAGGACAGACGGAAGCTTTCTTT. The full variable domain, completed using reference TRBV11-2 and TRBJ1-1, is EAGVAQSPRYKIIEKRQSVAFWCNPISGHATLYWYQQILGQGPKLLIQFQNNGVVDDSQLPKDRFSAERLKGVDSTLKIQPAKLEDSAVYLCASSFSGQTEAFFGQGTRLTVV.

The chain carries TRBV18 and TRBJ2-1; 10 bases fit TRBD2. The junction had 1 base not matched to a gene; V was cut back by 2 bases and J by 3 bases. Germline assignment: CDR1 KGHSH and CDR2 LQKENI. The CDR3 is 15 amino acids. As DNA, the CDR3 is TGTGCCAGCTCACCAGGACTAGCGGACTACAATGAGCAGTTCTTC. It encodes CASSPGLADYNEQFF. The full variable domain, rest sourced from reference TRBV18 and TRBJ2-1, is NAGVMQNPRHLVRRRGQEARLRCSPMKGHSHVYWYRQLPEEGLKFMVYLQKENIIDESGMPKERFSAEFPKEGPSILRIQQVVRGDSAAYFCASSPGLADYNEQFFGPGTRLTVL.

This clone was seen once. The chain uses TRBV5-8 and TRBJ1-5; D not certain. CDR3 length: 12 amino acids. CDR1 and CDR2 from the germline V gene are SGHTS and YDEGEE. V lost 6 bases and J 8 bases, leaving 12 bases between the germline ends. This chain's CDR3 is CASTQLPEPQHF. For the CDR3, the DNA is TGTGCCAGCACCCAACTCCCTGAGCCCCAGCATTTT.

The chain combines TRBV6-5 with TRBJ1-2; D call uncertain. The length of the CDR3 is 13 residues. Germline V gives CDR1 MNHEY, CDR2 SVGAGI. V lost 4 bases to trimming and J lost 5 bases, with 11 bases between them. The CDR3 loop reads CASSSRQFYGYTF. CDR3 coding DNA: TGTGCCAGCAGTTCTCGACAATTTTATGGCTACACCTTC.

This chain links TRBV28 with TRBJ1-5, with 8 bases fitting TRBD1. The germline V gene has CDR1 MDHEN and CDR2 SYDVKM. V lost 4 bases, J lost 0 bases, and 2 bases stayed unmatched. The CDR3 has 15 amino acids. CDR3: CASSWGQVSNQPQHF. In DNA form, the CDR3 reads TGTGCCAGCAGTTGGGGACAGGTTAGCAATCAGCCCCAGCATTTT.

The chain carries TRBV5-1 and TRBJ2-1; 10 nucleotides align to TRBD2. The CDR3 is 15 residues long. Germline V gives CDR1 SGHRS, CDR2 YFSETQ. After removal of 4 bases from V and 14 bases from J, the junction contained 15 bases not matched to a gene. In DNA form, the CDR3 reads TGCGCCAGCAGCACCTCACTAGCGGGACTGAAAGTGGAGTTCTTC. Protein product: CASSTSLAGLKVEFF.

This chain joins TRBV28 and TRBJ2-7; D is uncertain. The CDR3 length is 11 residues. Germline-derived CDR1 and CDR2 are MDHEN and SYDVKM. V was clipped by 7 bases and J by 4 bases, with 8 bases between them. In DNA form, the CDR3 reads TGTGCCAGCACGTCAACTTACGAGCAGTACTTC. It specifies CASTSTYEQYF.

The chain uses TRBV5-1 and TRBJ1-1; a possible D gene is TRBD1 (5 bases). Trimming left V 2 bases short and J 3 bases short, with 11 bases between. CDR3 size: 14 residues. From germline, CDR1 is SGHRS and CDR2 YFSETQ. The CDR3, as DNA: TGCGCCAGCAGCTTTGGAACAGGCGACACTGAAGCTTTCTTT. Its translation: CASSFGTGDTEAFF.

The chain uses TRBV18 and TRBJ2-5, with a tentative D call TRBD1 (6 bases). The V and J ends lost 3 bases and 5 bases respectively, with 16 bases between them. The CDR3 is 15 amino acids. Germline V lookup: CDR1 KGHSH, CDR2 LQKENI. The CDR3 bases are TGTGCCAGCTCACCCATAGACAGGACCGGCGAGACCCAGTACTTC. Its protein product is CASSPIDRTGETQYF.

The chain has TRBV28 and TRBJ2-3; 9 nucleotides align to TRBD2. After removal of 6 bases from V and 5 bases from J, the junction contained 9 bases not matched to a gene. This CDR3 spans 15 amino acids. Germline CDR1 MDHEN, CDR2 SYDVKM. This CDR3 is CASRIGGGVVDTQYF. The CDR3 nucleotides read TGTGCCAGCAGAATCGGCGGGGGGGTAGTAGATACGCAGTATTTT.

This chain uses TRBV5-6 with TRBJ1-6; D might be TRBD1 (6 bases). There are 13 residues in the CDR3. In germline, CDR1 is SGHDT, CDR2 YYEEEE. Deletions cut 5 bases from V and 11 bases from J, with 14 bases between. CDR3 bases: TGTGCCAGCAGTTTAACAGGGATTCCACCCCTCCACTTT. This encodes CASSLTGIPPLHF.

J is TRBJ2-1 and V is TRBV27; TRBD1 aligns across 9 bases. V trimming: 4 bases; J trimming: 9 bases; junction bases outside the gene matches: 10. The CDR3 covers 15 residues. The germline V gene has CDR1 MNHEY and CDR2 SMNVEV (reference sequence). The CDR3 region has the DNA TGTGCCAGCAGTTCCACAGGGGGCTTGTTTGGTGAGCAGTTCTTC. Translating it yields CASSSTGGLFGEQFF.

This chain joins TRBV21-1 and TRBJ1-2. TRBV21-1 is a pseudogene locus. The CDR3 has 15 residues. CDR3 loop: CASITGLEVGYGYTF. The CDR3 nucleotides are TGTGCCAGCATCACCGGACTGGAAGTCGGCTATGGCTACACCTTC.

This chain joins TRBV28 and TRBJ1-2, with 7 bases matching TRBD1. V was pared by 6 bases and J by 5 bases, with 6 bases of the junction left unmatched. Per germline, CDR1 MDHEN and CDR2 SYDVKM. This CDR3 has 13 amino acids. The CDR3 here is CASRWGQYYGYTF. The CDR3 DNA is TGTGCCAGCAGGTGGGGACAGTATTATGGCTACACCTTC.

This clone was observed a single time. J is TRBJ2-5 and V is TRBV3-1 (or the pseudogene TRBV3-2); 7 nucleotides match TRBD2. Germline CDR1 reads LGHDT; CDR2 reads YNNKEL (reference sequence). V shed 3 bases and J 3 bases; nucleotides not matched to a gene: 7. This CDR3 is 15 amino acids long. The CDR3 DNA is TGTGCCAGCAGCCAGCGGGGAGGGGTAAAAGAGACCCAGTACTTC. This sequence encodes CASSQRGGVKETQYF.